This TCR beta chain was captured in a study of T cell changes during pregnancy in multiple sclerosis. CDR3 length: 14 amino acids. CDR1 and CDR2 from the germline V gene are SGHVS and FQNEAQ. V gave up 5 bases and J gave up 8 bases; unmatched junction bases: 5. Generated by immunoSEQ multiplex PCR, the TCRdb table keeps only in-frame clones and is missing some. The table has approximately 39,000 clones, 85% to 90% seen once. This sample comprised CD4+ T cells from peripheral blood mononuclear cells, obtained in the second trimester of pregnancy. The chain employs TRBV7-8 and TRBJ1-3; 11 bases are shared with TRBD1. The TCR sequence derives from a female donor with multiple sclerosis, enrolled in a pregnancy study. In nucleotides, the CDR3 is TGTGCCAGCAGCCAGGGGACAGGGGGGGACACCATATATTTT. Translation gives CASSQGTGGDTIYF.